This T cell receptor beta chain appears in the sequencing data of a study of blood T cell repertoires in COVID-19. Study in general: Sample material is recorded as cDNA or gDNA derived from T cells, B-cell-depleted T cells, or PBMCs.

The CDR3 covers 14 residues. CDR1 LNHDA and CDR2 SQIVND come from the germline V gene (reference sequence). V lost 5 bases to trimming and J lost 3 bases, with 14 bases between them. Ages ranged from about 18 to 100 years, with residence in more than 20 US areas. Measured with immunoSEQ multiplex PCR; TCRdb has only the in-frame clones, and not every one. The table has around 130,000 clones, around four fifths seen once. The V and J genes are TRBV19 and TRBJ2-7; TRBD2 might be the D (5 bases). This TCR came from a man under 40 who had recovered from COVID-19. The sequencing sample was made of PBMCs or T cells enriched from blood (not recorded which). The CDR3 reads CASSGTGSGYEQYF. CDR3 DNA: TGTGCCAGTAGTGGAACGGGGTCCGGCTACGAGCAGTACTTC.